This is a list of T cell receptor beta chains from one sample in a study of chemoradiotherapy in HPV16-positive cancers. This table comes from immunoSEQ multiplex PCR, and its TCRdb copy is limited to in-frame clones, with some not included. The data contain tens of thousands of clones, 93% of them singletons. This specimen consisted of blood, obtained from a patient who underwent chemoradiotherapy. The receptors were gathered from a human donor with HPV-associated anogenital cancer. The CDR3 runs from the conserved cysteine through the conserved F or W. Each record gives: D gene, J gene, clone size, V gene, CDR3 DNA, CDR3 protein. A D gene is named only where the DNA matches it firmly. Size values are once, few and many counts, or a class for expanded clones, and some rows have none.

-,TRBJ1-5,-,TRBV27,TGTGCCAGCAGTTTTAGGGGGACAATCAATCAGCCCCAGCATTTT,CASSFRGTINQPQHF
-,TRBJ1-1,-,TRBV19,TGTGCCAGTAGTATGTTTTATCTGGCCGGGACTTCGAACACTGAAGCTTTCTTT,CASSMFYLAGTSNTEAFF
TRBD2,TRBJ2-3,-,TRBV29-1,TGCAGCGCCCGACTAGCGGGGGGAACAGATACGCAGTATTTT,CSARLAGGTDTQYF
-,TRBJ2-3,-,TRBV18,TGTGCCAGCTCCCGTAGCACAGATACGCAGTATTTT,CASSRSTDTQYF
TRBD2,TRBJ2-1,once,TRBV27,TGTGCCGTATGGACTAGCGGGACTAATGAGCAGTTCTTC,CAVWTSGTNEQFF
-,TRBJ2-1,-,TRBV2,TGTGCCAGCAGGTGGACACTCCCTGAGCAGTTCTTC,CASRWTLPEQFF
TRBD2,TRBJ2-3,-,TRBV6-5,TGTGCCAGCAGTTACTCGTCTTCTGGGACTAGCGGGAGTTATTTT,CASSYSSSGTSGSYF
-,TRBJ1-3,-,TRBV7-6,TGTGCCAGCAGCCAATCGACATCTGGAAACACCATATATTTT,CASSQSTSGNTIYF
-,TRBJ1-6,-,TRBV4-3,TGCGCCAGCAGCTACGAGCTTAATTCACCCCTCCACTTT,CASSYELNSPLHF
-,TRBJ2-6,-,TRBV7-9,TGTGCCAGCAGCCCGCAGCCCCTTGACTCCCCTGGGGCCAACGTCCTGACTTTC,CASSPQPLDSPGANVLTF
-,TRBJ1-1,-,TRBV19,TGTGCCAGTGCCCGACCTGGGGGCTTGAACACTGAAGCTTTCTTT,CASARPGGLNTEAFF